Presented here are 10 T cell receptor beta chains from one specimen sequenced in a study of T cell responses to AZD1222 COVID-19 vaccine. Sequencing used immunoSEQ multiplex PCR; TCRdb keeps in-frame clones, though not all of them. The data show about 110,000 clones, with around nine tenths seen just once and about 3% held by the top ten. The sample here was peripheral blood, taken on day 0 of MenACWY control vaccination. The receptor source for this set is an adult in good health.

This chain uses TRBV7-9 with TRBJ1-4, with D possibly being TRBD1 (5 bases). V was shortened by 7 bases and J by 5 bases, with 11 bases between the two germline ends. This CDR3 is 13 amino acids long. Looked up from germline, CDR1 is SEHNR and CDR2 is FQNEAQ (reference sequence). The CDR3 spells CASIRDRNEKLFF. CDR3 DNA: TGTGCCAGCATCAGGGACCGGAATGAAAAACTGTTTTTT.

The gene calls are TRBV4-3 and TRBJ1-6; D is possibly TRBD1 (6 bases). Trimming stripped 4 bases from V and 7 bases from J, with 11 bases between. The CDR3 extends over 14 amino acids. Germline V gene lookup returns CDR1 LGHNA and CDR2 YSLEER. CDR3 in amino acids: CASSLQGANSPLHF. The CDR3 DNA reads as TGCGCCAGCAGCCTACAGGGAGCCAATTCACCCCTCCACTTT.

The chain uses TRBV7-6 and TRBJ2-2; TRBD1 aligns across 9 bases. The ends lost 4 bases at V and 0 bases at J; junction bases unmatched: 3. The V gene's germline CDR1 is SGHVS and CDR2 FNYEAQ. This CDR3 is built from 16 residues. The CDR3 DNA reads TGTGCCAGCAGCTCGGGACAGGGACCGAACACCGGGGAGCTGTTTTTT. Amino acid sequence: CASSSGQGPNTGELFF. Full variable domain (remainder filled in from reference TRBV7-6 and TRBJ2-2): GAGVSQSPRYKVTKRGQDVALRCDPISGHVSLYWYRQALGQGPEFLTYFNYEAQQDKSGLPNDRFSAERPEGSISTLTIQRTEQRDSAMYRCASSSGQGPNTGELFFGEGSRLTVL.

V is TRBV6-2 or TRBV6-3 and J is TRBJ2-5, with a possible D match to TRBD2 (5 bases). Germline lookup yields CDR1 MNHEY and CDR2 SVGEGT. The CDR3 has 15 amino acids. V dropped 2 bases and J dropped 1 base, with 11 bases sitting between them. The CDR3 coding sequence is TGTGCCAGCAGTTACCGTTCTAGCATCCAAGAGACCCAGTACTTC. Its translation: CASSYRSSIQETQYF.

The chain links TRBV4-2 to TRBJ2-3; 8 nucleotides match TRBD2. The germline CDR1 and CDR2 sequences are LGHNA and YNFKEQ. The CDR3 has 16 amino acids. The trim removed 5 bases at V and 4 bases at J, leaving 11 bases unmatched. CDR3 region: CASSSSPSGGADTQYF. The DNA for the CDR3 is TGTGCCAGCAGCTCTTCGCCCAGCGGGGGAGCAGATACGCAGTATTTT.

The CDR3 protein is CASSFWRGGYNEQFF. CDR3 DNA: TGCGCCAGCAGCTTTTGGCGGGGGGGCTACAATGAGCAGTTCTTC. This sequence joins TRBV5-1 and TRBJ2-1, with TRBD2 identical over 9 bases. The V and J ends lost 2 bases and 3 bases, in that order; junction bases with no gene match: 3. The CDR3 is 15 amino acids. The germline gives CDR1 SGHRS, CDR2 YFSETQ.

The rearrangement links TRBV5-1 to TRBJ2-3; 9 positions match TRBD1. Germline V gene data show CDR1 as SGHRS and CDR2 as YFSETQ. The J segment lost 1 base and the V segment lost 6 bases, leaving 6 bases of the junction unmatched. The CDR3 covers 15 residues. CDR3 residues: CASKSRDRGTDTQYF. Here the CDR3 DNA reads TGCGCCAGCAAATCCCGGGACAGGGGCACAGATACGCAGTATTTT.

DNA for the CDR3: TGTGCCAGCAGTGAATCGGACAGATCCTACGAGCAGTACTTC. It yields the protein CASSESDRSYEQYF. The rearrangement joins TRBV25-1 to TRBJ2-7; D possibly corresponds to TRBD1 (6 bases). The V gene lost 1 base and the J gene lost 1 base, with 8 bases spanning the gap. Per germline, CDR1 MGHDK and CDR2 SYGVNS. This CDR3 is 14 amino acids long.

The chain combines TRBV7-9 with TRBJ1-1; no clear D gene. Per germline, CDR1 SEHNR and CDR2 FQNEAQ (reference sequence). The CDR3 runs to 12 residues. Trimming shortened V by 7 bases and J by 8 bases, and 14 bases separated the two germline ends. The CDR3: CASTLLPFEAFF. CDR3 in DNA: TGTGCCAGCACCCTTCTACCCTTCGAAGCTTTCTTT.

This clone was detected once. The rearrangement links TRBV6-5 to TRBJ2-1, with 8 bases fitting TRBD2. CDR1 MNHEY and CDR2 SVGAGI come from the germline V gene. The V segment lost 7 bases and the J segment 4 bases; nucleotides outside the gene matches: 9. The CDR3 sequence is 15 residues long. Here the CDR3 reads CASTESGGGYNEQFF. The DNA of the CDR3 is TGTGCCAGCACCGAGTCGGGCGGGGGGTACAATGAGCAGTTCTTC.